The table lists the clone carrying this TCR beta chain with a few counts. Its antigen is not identified. The source of the sample is a study of cytomegalovirus exposure and HLA in healthy donors. The PCR contained 60 Vbeta and 13 Jbeta primers. Profiled with immunoSEQ multiplex PCR; TCRdb holds only in-frame clones, not every one. Counted here are roughly 130,000 clones, around three quarters occurring once; the ten biggest clones make up around 1.9%. Study-level points and caveats: Productive rates of about 87% or about 30% were seen for most TCR beta V segments in an earlier analysis.

The sample consisted of PBMCs. The receptor's source is a woman between 45 and 65 years old in good health and CMV-seronegative.

In nucleotides, the CDR3 is TGTGCCAGCAGCTTAACTTCGGACACTGAAGCTTTCTTT. Its translation is CASSLTSDTEAFF. The V call is TRBV7-6, the J call TRBJ1-1; D remains ambiguous. The CDR3 is made up of 13 amino acids. V lost 2 bases and J 3 bases, leaving 7 bases between the germline ends. From germline, CDR1 is SGHVS and CDR2 FNYEAQ.